The T cell receptor beta chain described here comes from a study of blood T cell repertoires in COVID-19. Germline CDR1 is GTSNPN and CDR2 is SVGIG (reference sequence). This CDR3 is built from 14 residues. V lost 0 bases, J lost 8 bases, and 16 bases lay in between. Measured with immunoSEQ multiplex PCR; TCRdb has only the in-frame clones, and not every one. Of some 150,000 clones listed, more than 80% were seen once; the top ten hold approximately 10%. The chain has TRBV30 and TRBJ1-2; D might be TRBD1 (5 bases). This receptor was obtained from a woman aged 80 or older with acute or convalescent COVID-19. Material for sequencing was peripheral blood. The CDR3 is CAWSVGQAGWGYTF. DNA for the CDR3: TGTGCCTGGAGTGTAGGGCAGGCAGGGTGGGGCTACACCTTC. The full variable domain, rest sourced from reference TRBV30 and TRBJ1-2, is SQTIHQWPATLVQPVGSPLSLECTVEGTSNPNLYWYRQAAGRGLQLLFYSVGIGQISSEVPQNLSASRPQDRQFILSSKKLLLSDSGFYLCAWSVGQAGWGYTFGSGTRLTVV.